This T cell receptor beta chain was recorded in a study of chemoradiotherapy in HPV16-positive cancers. The study, taken as a whole, reports: HPV-responsive T-cell expansion during chemoradiotherapy was linked to improved recurrence-free survival in HPV16-positive patients.

The CDR3 covers 11 residues. Trimming removed 5 bases from V and 8 bases from J, with 7 bases in between. From germline, CDR1 is SGHAT and CDR2 FQNNGV. The table came from immunoSEQ multiplex PCR; TCRdb's copy has only in-frame clones and leaves some out. The repertoire includes under 7,000 clones, 75% to 95% of them detected once, and 1.5% to 2% sits in the top ten. Repeated repertoire sampling spanned the course of chemoradiotherapy. On this clone itself: Its antigen is still unknown.

This chain joins TRBV11-2 and TRBJ2-1; no clear D gene. The sequencing here drew on blood, taken from a patient who underwent chemoradiotherapy. The sequence was obtained from a human donor with HPV-associated anogenital cancer. The CDR3 DNA is TGTGCCAGCAGCCCTCTTGATGAGCAGTTCTTC. It is translated as CASSPLDEQFF.